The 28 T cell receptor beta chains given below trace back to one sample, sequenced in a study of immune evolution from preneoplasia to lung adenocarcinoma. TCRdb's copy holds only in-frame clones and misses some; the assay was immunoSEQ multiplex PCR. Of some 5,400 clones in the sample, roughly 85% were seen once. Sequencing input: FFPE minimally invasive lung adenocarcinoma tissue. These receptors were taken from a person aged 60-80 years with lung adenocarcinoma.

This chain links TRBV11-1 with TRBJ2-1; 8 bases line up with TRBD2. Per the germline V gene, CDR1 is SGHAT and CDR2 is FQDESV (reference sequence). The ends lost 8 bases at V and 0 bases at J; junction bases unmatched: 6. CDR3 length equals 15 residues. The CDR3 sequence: CASVSSGLSYNEQFF. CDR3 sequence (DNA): TGTGCCAGCGTGTCTAGCGGGCTCTCCTACAATGAGCAGTTCTTC.

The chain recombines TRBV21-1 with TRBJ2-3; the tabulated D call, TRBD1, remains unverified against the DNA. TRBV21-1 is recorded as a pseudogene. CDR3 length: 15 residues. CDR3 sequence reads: CASSKAQGCTDTQYF. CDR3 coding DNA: TGTGCCAGCAGCAAGGCACAGGGATGCACAGATACGCAGTATTTT.

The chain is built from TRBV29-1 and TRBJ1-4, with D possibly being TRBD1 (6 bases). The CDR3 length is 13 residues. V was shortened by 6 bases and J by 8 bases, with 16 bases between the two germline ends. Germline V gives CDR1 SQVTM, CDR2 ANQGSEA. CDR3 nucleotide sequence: TGCAGCGTCGCGACCGGGGGCCGCGAAAAACTGTTTTTT. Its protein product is CSVATGGREKLFF.

The CDR3 region has the DNA TGTGCCAGCAGTTCGGACAGGGCCCCGAATCAGCCCCAGCATTTT. Protein product: CASSSDRAPNQPQHF. The chain carries TRBV6-6 and TRBJ1-5; 8 nucleotides match TRBD1. Trimming took 4 bases from V and 4 from J; bases not matched to a gene: 6. This CDR3 is built from 15 residues. The germline V gene has CDR1 MNHNY and CDR2 SVGAGI (reference sequence).

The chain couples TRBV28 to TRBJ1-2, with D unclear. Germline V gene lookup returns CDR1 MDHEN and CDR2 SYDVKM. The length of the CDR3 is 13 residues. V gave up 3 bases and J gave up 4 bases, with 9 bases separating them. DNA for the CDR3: TGTGCCAGCAGTTTGGGAGGGATCTATGGCTACACCTTC. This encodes CASSLGGIYGYTF.

The CDR3 DNA reads TGTGCCAGCAGCTTAGGTTACAGGGGCACTGAAGCTTTCTTT. This sequence encodes CASSLGYRGTEAFF. J is TRBJ1-1 and V is TRBV11-2, with 7 bases fitting TRBD1. CDR1 is SGHAT, CDR2 FQNNGV, per germline. The CDR3 runs 14 residues. Trimming removed 1 base from V and 4 bases from J; junction bases left unmatched: 3.

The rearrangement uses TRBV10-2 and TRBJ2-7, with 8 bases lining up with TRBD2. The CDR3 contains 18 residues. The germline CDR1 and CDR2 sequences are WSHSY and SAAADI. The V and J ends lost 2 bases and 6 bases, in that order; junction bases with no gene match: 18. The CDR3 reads CASSERMTGGLPSGEQYF. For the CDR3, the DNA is TGCGCCAGCAGTGAGAGGATGACGGGAGGGCTCCCCAGTGGCGAGCAGTACTTC.

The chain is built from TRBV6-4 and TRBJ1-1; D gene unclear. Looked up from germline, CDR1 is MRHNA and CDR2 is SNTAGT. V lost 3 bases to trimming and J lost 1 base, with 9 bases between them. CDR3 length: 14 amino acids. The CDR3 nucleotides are TGTGCCAGCAGTGAAAAAGGTGAGAACACTGAAGCTTTCTTT. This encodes CASSEKGENTEAFF.

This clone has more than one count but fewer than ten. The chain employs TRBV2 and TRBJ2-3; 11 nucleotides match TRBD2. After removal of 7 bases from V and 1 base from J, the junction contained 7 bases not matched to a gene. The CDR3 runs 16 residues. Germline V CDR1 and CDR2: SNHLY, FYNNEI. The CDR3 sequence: CASTTPGLAGTDTQYF. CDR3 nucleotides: TGTGCCAGCACCACACCGGGACTAGCGGGCACAGATACGCAGTATTTT.

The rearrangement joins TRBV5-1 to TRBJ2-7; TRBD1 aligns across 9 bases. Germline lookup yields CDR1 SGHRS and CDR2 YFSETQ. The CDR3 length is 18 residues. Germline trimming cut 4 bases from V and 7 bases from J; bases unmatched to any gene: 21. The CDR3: CASSHSRDRASPLREQYF. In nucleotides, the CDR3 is TGCGCCAGCAGCCATTCCCGGGACAGGGCCTCCCCCTTGAGGGAGCAGTACTTC.

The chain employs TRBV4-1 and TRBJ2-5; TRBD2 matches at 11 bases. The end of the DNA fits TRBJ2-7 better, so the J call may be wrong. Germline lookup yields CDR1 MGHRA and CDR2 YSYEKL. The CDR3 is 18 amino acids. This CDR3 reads CASSRWVELAGGSYEQYF. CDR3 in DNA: TGCGCCAGCAGCCGGTGGGTGGAGCTAGCGGGAGGTTCCTACGAGCAGTACTTC.

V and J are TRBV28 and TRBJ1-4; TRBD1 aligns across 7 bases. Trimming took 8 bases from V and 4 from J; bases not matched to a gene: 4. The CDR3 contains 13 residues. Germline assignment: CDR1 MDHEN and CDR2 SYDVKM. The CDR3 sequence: CASLSGGNEKLFF. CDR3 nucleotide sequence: TGTGCCAGCCTGTCAGGGGGTAATGAAAAACTGTTTTTT.

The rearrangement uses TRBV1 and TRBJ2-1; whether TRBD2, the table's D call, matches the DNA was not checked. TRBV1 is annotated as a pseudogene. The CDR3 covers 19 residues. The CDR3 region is CTSSQVNSGRWSSYNEQFF. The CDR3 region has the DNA TGCACCAGCAGCCAAGTCAATAGCGGGAGATGGAGCTCCTACAATGAGCAGTTCTTC.

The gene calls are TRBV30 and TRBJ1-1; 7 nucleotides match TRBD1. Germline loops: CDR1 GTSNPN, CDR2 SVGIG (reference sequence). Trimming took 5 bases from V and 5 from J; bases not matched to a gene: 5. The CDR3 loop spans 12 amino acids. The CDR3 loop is CAWGDSITEAFF. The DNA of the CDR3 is TGTGCCTGGGGGGACAGTATTACTGAAGCTTTCTTT.

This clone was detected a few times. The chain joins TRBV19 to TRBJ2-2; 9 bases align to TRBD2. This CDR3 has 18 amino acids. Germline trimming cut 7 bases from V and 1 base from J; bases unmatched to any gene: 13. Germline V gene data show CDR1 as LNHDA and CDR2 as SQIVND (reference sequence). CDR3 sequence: CASTSGLAKAQNTGELFF. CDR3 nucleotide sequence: TGTGCCAGTACCTCAGGACTAGCGAAGGCTCAGAACACCGGGGAGCTGTTTTTT.

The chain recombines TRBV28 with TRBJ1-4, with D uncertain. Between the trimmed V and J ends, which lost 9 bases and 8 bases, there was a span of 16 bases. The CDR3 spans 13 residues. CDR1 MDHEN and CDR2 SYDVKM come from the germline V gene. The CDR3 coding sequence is TGTGCCAGTTCGGGCAGGTCTTGGGAAAAACTGTTTTTT. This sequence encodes CASSGRSWEKLFF.

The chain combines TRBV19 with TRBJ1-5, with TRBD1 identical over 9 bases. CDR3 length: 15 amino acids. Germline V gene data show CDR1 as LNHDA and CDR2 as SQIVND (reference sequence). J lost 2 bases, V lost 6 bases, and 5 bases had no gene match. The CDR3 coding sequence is TGTGCCAGTAGAGCGGGACAGGGCGGCAATCAGCCCCAGCATTTT. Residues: CASRAGQGGNQPQHF.

This CDR3 reads CASSLGGNDYTF. The CDR3, as DNA: TGTGCCAGCAGTTTGGGGGGGAACGACTACACCTTC. The chain has TRBV27 and TRBJ1-2; D possibly corresponds to TRBD1 (5 bases). Germline assignment: CDR1 MNHEY and CDR2 SMNVEV (reference sequence). V shed 3 bases and J shed 10 bases, with 12 bases lying between them. The CDR3 spans 12 residues.

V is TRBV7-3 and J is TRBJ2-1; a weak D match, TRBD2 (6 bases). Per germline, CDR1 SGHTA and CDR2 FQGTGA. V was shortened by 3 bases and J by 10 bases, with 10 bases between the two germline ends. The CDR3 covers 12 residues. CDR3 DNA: TGTGCCAGCAGCTTCGGTGGAGGGGAGCAGTTCTTC. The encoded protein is CASSFGGGEQFF.

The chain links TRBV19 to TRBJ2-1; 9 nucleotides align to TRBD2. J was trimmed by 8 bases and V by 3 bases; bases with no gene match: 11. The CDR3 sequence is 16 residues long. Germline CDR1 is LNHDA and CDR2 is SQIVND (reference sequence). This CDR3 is CASSMRASGTGDEQFF. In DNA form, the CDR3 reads TGTGCCAGTAGTATGAGGGCTAGCGGGACGGGCGATGAGCAGTTCTTC.

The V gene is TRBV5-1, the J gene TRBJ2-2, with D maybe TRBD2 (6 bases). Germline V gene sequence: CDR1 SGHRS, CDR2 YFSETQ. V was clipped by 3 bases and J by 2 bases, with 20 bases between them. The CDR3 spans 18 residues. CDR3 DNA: TGCGCCAGCAGCTCGGGACTTCCGAACCATCATAACACCGGGGAGCTGTTTTTT. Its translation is CASSSGLPNHHNTGELFF.

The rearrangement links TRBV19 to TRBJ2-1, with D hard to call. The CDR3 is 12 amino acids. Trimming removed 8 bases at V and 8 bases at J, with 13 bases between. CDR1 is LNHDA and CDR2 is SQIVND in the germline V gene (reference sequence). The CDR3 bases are TGTGCCAGTCCGCCCAGCTTACATGAGCAGTTCTTC. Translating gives CASPPSLHEQFF. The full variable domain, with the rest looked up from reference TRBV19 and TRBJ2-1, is DGGITQSPKYLFRKEGQNVTLSCEQNLNHDAMYWYRQDPGQGLRLIYYSQIVNDFQKGDIAEGYSVSREKKESFPLTVTSAQKNPTAFYLCASPPSLHEQFFGPGTRLTVL.

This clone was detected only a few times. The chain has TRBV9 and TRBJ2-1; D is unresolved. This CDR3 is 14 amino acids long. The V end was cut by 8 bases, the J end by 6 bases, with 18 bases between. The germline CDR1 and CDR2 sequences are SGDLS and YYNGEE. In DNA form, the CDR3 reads TGTGCCAGTGGGGTCTCCCCATCTCTCAATGAGCAGTTCTTC. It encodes CASGVSPSLNEQFF.

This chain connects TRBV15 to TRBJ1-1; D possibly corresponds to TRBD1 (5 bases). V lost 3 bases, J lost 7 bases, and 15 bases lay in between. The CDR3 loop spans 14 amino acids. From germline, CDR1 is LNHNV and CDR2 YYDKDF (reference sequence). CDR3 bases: TGTGCCACCAGCAGCGGGGCCGGGATCCTTGAAGCTTTCTTT. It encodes CATSSGAGILEAFF.

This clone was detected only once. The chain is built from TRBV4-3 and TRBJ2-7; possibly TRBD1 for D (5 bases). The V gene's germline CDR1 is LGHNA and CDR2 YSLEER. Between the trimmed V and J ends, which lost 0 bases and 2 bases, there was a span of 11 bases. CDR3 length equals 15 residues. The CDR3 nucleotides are TGCGCCAGCAGCCAAGATCGCAGGGCGACCTACGAGCAGTACTTC. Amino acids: CASSQDRRATYEQYF.

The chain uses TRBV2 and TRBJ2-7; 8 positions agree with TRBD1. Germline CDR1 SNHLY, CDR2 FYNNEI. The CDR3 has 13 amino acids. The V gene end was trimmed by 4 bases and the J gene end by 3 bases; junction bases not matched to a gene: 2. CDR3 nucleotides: TGTGCCAGCAGTGGGGACAGGCTCTACGAGCAGTACTTC. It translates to CASSGDRLYEQYF.

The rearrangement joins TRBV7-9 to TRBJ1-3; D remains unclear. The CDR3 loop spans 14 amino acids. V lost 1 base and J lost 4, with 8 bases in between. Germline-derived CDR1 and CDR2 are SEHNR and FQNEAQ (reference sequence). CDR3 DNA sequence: TGTGCCAGCAGCTTAGTCTCAGAAGGAAACACCATATATTTT. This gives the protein CASSLVSEGNTIYF.

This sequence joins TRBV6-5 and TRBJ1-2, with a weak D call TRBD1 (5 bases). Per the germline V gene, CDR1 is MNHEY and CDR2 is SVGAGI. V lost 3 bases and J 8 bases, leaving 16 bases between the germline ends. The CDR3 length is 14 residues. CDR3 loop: CASSYSRAAGGYTF. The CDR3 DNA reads TGTGCCAGCAGTTATTCCAGGGCCGCCGGGGGCTACACCTTC.